This entry is about one TCR beta chain. The V gene's germline CDR1 is SGHRS and CDR2 YFSETQ. The V and J ends lost 3 bases and 5 bases, in that order; junction bases with no gene match: 3. The CDR3 runs to 14 residues. In the original analysis: Reference gene primers were amplified, and this amplification served to estimate nucleated cell counts. Data came from immunoSEQ multiplex PCR; TCRdb stores just in-frame clones and leaves some out. From that table come the V and J calls and clone size; the DNA was used to work out D and trimming. The sample records tens of thousands of clones, around 83% being singletons. The sample is drawn from a study of blood T cell repertoires in COVID-19. Background on the study: The United States, Italy and Spain supplied acute and convalescent COVID-19 samples. T cells, B-cell-depleted T cells, or PBMCs supplied cDNA or gDNA.

The sequence was collected from a human donor in a cohort sampled during active COVID-19. Sequencing used peripheral blood. The gene calls are TRBV5-1 and TRBJ1-1; 11 bases agree with TRBD1. In DNA form, the CDR3 reads TGCGCCAGCAGCTGGGGACAGGGGGGAACTGAAGCTTTCTTT. This codes for CASSWGQGGTEAFF.